Below, 25 T cell receptor beta chains from the same sample are listed, as sequenced in a study of cytomegalovirus exposure and HLA in healthy donors. Primers for the PCR totalled 60 Vbeta and 13 Jbeta. Clones were sequenced by immunoSEQ multiplex PCR, and TCRdb holds only the in-frame ones, with some missing. Of about 130,000 clones listed, approximately 80% are singletons. The sample comprised PBMCs. These receptors originate from a male donor in good health and CMV-seronegative.

V usage is TRBV5-5 and J usage is TRBJ2-7; the D is unclear. V dropped 4 bases and J dropped 8 bases, with 22 bases sitting between them. Germline lookup yields CDR1 SGHKS and CDR2 YYEKEE (reference sequence). The CDR3 is made up of 15 amino acids. The CDR3 DNA reads TGTGCCAGCAGCCCGGTGGTCGGGTCTTTAACTAAGCAGTACTTC. Translation gives CASSPVVGSLTKQYF.

The chain joins TRBV27 to TRBJ1-1, with TRBD1 matching over 10 bases. Trimming cost V 5 bases and J 11 bases; bases outside gene matches: 5. The CDR3 covers 12 residues. Looked up from germline, CDR1 is MNHEY and CDR2 is SMNVEV (reference sequence). The CDR3 sequence is CASSGTGVGAFF. As DNA, the CDR3 is TGTGCCAGCAGTGGGACAGGGGTGGGGGCTTTCTTT.

This clone occurred a few times. This sequence joins TRBV6-6 and TRBJ1-2, with D tentatively TRBD1 (5 bases). V was cut by 6 bases and J by 3 bases, with 11 bases left in between. There are 13 residues in the CDR3. Germline CDR1 is MNHNY and CDR2 is SVGAGI (reference sequence). The CDR3 here is CASSQGQDYGYTF. The CDR3 DNA follows: TGTGCCAGCAGCCAAGGACAAGACTATGGCTACACCTTC.

The chain combines TRBV7-3 with TRBJ2-2; D not resolved. Germline V lookup: CDR1 SGHTA, CDR2 FQGTGA. The CDR3 consists of 13 residues. V was cut by 1 base and J by 5 bases, with 5 bases left in between. CDR3 bases: TGTGCCAGCAGCTTAAGCGGTACCGGGGAGCTGTTTTTT. Its protein product is CASSLSGTGELFF.

CDR3 nucleotide sequence: TGTGCCTGGAGTGTGGGCGGGCCGGACATTCAGTACTTC. Protein: CAWSVGGPDIQYF. This chain joins TRBV30 and TRBJ2-4; maybe TRBD2 (5 bases). The CDR3 is 13 residues long. With 0 bases removed from V and 8 bases from J, the gap between germline ends came to 11 bases. Looked up from germline, CDR1 is GTSNPN and CDR2 is SVGIG (reference sequence).

This CDR3 reads CASSSYYEQYF. CDR3 nucleotides: TGTGCCAGCAGCTCCTATTACGAGCAGTACTTC. V gene TRBV7-8 combines with J gene TRBJ2-7; no clear D. V shed 4 bases and J shed 4 bases, with 5 bases lying between them. CDR3 size: 11 residues. Germline V lookup: CDR1 SGHVS, CDR2 FQNEAQ.

This sequence joins TRBV10-3 and TRBJ2-3; D is perhaps TRBD2 (6 bases). The CDR3 is made up of 14 amino acids. V lost 4 bases and J 6 bases, leaving 14 bases between the germline ends. The germline V gene encodes CDR1 ENHRY and CDR2 SYGVKD. CDR3 sequence: CAISGGTEGDTQYF. CDR3 sequence (DNA): TGTGCCATCAGTGGGGGGACTGAGGGGGATACGCAGTATTTT.

The J gene is TRBJ2-7, the V gene TRBV27, with 11 bases that match TRBD1. CDR3 length: 16 residues. J lost 3 bases, V lost 6 bases, and 10 bases had no gene match. Germline loops: CDR1 MNHEY, CDR2 SMNVEV (reference sequence). CDR3 protein: CASSSRRDRGIYEQYF. The DNA of the CDR3 is TGTGCCAGCAGCTCCCGGAGGGACAGGGGGATCTACGAGCAGTACTTC.

The chain recombines TRBV2 with TRBJ2-1, with 13 nucleotides matching TRBD2. After removal of 9 bases from V and 10 bases from J, the junction contained 15 bases not matched to a gene. Germline V gives CDR1 SNHLY, CDR2 FYNNEI. The CDR3 covers 16 residues. The CDR3 DNA follows: TGTGCCAGTTCACCCGGGACTAGCGGGGTTTGGGGGGAGCAGTTCTTC. It encodes CASSPGTSGVWGEQFF. Filled out from reference TRBV2 and TRBJ2-1, the complete variable domain reads EPEVTQTPSHQVTQMGQEVILRCVPISNHLYFYWYRQILGQKVEFLVSFYNNEISEKSEIFDDQFSVERPDGSNFTLKIRSTKLEDSAMYFCASSPGTSGVWGEQFFGPGTRLTVL.

This rearrangement joins TRBV18 to TRBJ2-5, with TRBD1 matching over 7 bases. The J call is in doubt because the DNA end fits TRBJ2-7 better. CDR1 KGHSH and CDR2 LQKENI come from the germline V gene. CDR3 length: 18 amino acids. The CDR3 loop is CASSPVEGAKVGSYEQYF. In DNA form, the CDR3 reads TGTGCCAGCTCACCTGTCGAGGGGGCCAAAGTCGGTTCCTACGAGCAGTACTTC.

There are a few counts of this clone. The chain has TRBV7-2 and TRBJ2-2; 7 bases are a match to TRBD2. The germline V gene encodes CDR1 SGHTA and CDR2 FQGNSA. With V trimmed by 1 base and J by 4 bases, 3 bases remained unmatched. CDR3 length equals 15 residues. As DNA, the CDR3 is TGTGCCAGCAGCTTAGAAGGGAGGGCCACCGGGGAGCTGTTTTTT. It codes for CASSLEGRATGELFF.

The chain couples TRBV19 to TRBJ2-5; 12 nucleotides agree with TRBD2. V trimming: 5 bases; J trimming: 5 bases; junction bases outside the gene matches: 6. CDR1 is LNHDA, CDR2 SQIVND, per germline (reference sequence). This CDR3 region has 15 residues. This chain's CDR3 is CASSRGLAGFETQYF. DNA of the CDR3: TGTGCCAGTAGTCGAGGACTAGCGGGGTTTGAGACCCAGTACTTC.

This clone appeared a few times. This chain links TRBV30 with TRBJ2-5, with 12 bases lining up with TRBD1. The V segment lost 8 bases and the J segment 5 bases; nucleotides outside the gene matches: 9. The V gene's germline CDR1 is GTSNPN and CDR2 SVGIG (reference sequence). The CDR3 is 14 residues long. The chain's CDR3 is CARGTGGLGETQYF. The CDR3 nucleotides are TGTGCCAGAGGGACAGGGGGCCTGGGTGAGACCCAGTACTTC.

The V gene is TRBV29-1, the J gene TRBJ1-5; 7 bases match TRBD1. CDR3 length: 13 amino acids. Germline loops: CDR1 SQVTM, CDR2 ANQGSEA. After removal of 6 bases from V and 7 bases from J, the junction contained 9 bases not matched to a gene. The CDR3 DNA sequence: TGCAGCGTGGGTACAGGGGTCCACCAGCCCCAGCATTTT. It codes for CSVGTGVHQPQHF.

The chain carries TRBV5-1 and TRBJ2-2, with TRBD2 matching over 14 bases. The ends lost 4 bases at V and 6 bases at J; junction bases unmatched: 2. The CDR3 has 15 amino acids. The germline CDR1 and CDR2 sequences are SGHRS and YFSETQ. The CDR3 is CASSETSGRAGELFF. In nucleotides, the CDR3 is TGCGCCAGCAGCGAGACTAGCGGGAGGGCCGGGGAGCTGTTTTTT.

CDR3 residues: CASAGTIAETQYF. The CDR3 DNA is TGTGCCAGCGCAGGGACTATCGCAGAGACCCAGTACTTC. This rearrangement joins TRBV6-1 to TRBJ2-5; 7 positions match TRBD2. This CDR3 is 13 amino acids long. V trimming: 8 bases; J trimming: 4 bases; junction bases outside the gene matches: 7. CDR1 is MNHNS, CDR2 SASEGT, per germline.

This clone was counted only a few times. This chain links TRBV5-4 with TRBJ2-2; TRBD2 is a possible D gene (5 bases). CDR1 is SGHNT, CDR2 YYREEE, per germline (reference sequence). This CDR3 is 13 amino acids long. V dropped 1 base and J dropped 6 bases, with 7 bases sitting between them. CDR3 region: CASSLRGPGELFF. CDR3 nucleotides: TGTGCCAGCAGCTTGCGGGGTCCCGGGGAGCTGTTTTTT.

V gene TRBV5-1 combines with J gene TRBJ2-7; TRBD1 matches 10 bases. Germline V gene data show CDR1 as SGHRS and CDR2 as YFSETQ. The V and J ends lost 4 bases and 3 bases, in that order; junction bases with no gene match: 4. The CDR3 covers 14 residues. The CDR3 DNA is TGCGCCAGCAGCGGGGACAGGGGCTTCTACGAGCAGTACTTC. It yields the protein CASSGDRGFYEQYF.

With respect to this clone: One end of the junction fails to match germline, which may point to a read error. The genes are TRBV7-9 and TRBJ2-2, with a tentative D call TRBD1 (5 bases). In germline, CDR1 is SEHNR, CDR2 FQNEAQ (reference sequence). The CDR3 loop spans 15 amino acids. The CDR3 DNA reads TGTTCCAGCAGCATTTTCCTAGGGGACACCGGGGAGCTGTTTTTT. Residues: CSSSIFLGDTGELFF.

With respect to this clone: Other DNA sequences in the sample encode the same CDR3. V is TRBV29-1 and J is TRBJ2-5; TRBD1 matches at 9 bases. In germline, CDR1 is SQVTM, CDR2 ANQGSEA. This CDR3 spans 16 amino acids. The V and J ends lost 3 bases and 4 bases, in that order; junction bases with no gene match: 12. The CDR3 sequence is CSVDPGQGTRGETQYF. The CDR3 DNA reads as TGCAGCGTTGACCCGGGACAGGGTACAAGGGGAGAGACCCAGTACTTC.

The chain uses TRBV5-1 and TRBJ2-7, with 7 bases fitting TRBD1. Germline CDR1 SGHRS, CDR2 YFSETQ. The CDR3 length is 16 residues. Losses at the gene ends were 0 bases for V and 6 bases for J; bases not matched to a gene: 12. Here the CDR3 DNA reads TGCGCCAGCAGCTTGGGGACCCGGACAGGCATGCTCGAGCAGTACTTC. Protein sequence: CASSLGTRTGMLEQYF. The full variable domain, in which reference TRBV5-1 and TRBJ2-7 provide the parts outside the CDR3, is KAGVTQTPRYLIKTRGQQVTLSCSPISGHRSVSWYQQTPGQGLQFLFEYFSETQRNKGNFPGRFSGRQFSNSRSEMNVSTLELGDSALYLCASSLGTRTGMLEQYFGPGTRLTVT.

This clone was observed once. The genes are TRBV5-1 and TRBJ1-1; 7 bases match TRBD1. The CDR3 extends over 15 amino acids. J lost 1 base, V lost 5 bases, and 8 bases had no gene match. Germline V gene data show CDR1 as SGHRS and CDR2 as YFSETQ. CDR3 region: CASRRQGAQNTEAFF. DNA for the CDR3: TGCGCCAGCAGGAGACAGGGAGCTCAGAACACTGAAGCTTTCTTT.

V and J are TRBV6-1 and TRBJ2-7; 8 nucleotides agree with TRBD1. The germline V gene has CDR1 MNHNS and CDR2 SASEGT. This CDR3 region has 14 residues. J lost 2 bases, V lost 2 bases, and 2 bases had no gene match. CDR3 region: CASSERQGTYEQYF. The CDR3 nucleotides read TGTGCCAGCAGTGAAAGACAGGGGACCTACGAGCAGTACTTC.

The rearrangement joins TRBV15 to TRBJ1-5, with TRBD1 matching 7 bases. This CDR3 region has 16 residues. Trimming cost V 0 bases and J 1 base; bases outside gene matches: 3. Germline-derived CDR1 and CDR2 are LNHNV and YYDKDF (reference sequence). In DNA form, the CDR3 reads TGTGCCACCAGCAGAGAACAGGGGAGAAGCAATCAGCCCCAGCATTTT. As protein: CATSREQGRSNQPQHF.

The rearrangement uses TRBV5-5 and TRBJ2-5; 11 nucleotides align to TRBD2. The CDR3 sequence is 15 residues long. Trimming cost V 4 bases and J 0 bases; bases outside gene matches: 2. CDR1 and CDR2 from the germline V gene are SGHKS and YYEKEE (reference sequence). The CDR3 region has the DNA TGTGCCAGCAGCCTACTAGCGGGGGACCAAGAGACCCAGTACTTC. Translated: CASSLLAGDQETQYF.